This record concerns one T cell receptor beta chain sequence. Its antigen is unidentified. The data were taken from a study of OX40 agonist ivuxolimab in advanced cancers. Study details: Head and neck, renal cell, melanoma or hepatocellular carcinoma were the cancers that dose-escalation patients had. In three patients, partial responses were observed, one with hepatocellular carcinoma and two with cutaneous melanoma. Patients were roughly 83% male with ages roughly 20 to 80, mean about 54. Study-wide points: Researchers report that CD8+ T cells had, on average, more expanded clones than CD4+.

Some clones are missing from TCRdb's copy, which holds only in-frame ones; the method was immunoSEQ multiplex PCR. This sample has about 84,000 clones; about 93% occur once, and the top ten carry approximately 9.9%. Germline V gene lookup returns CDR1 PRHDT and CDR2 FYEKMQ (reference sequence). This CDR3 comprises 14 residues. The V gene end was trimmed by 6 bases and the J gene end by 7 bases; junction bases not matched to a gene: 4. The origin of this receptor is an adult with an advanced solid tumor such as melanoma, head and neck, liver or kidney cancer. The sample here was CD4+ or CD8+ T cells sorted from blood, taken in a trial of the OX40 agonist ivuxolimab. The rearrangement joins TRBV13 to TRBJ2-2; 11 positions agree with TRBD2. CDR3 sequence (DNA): TGTGCCAGCAGGGGACTAGCGGAGGTCGGGGAGCTGTTTTTT. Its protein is CASRGLAEVGELFF.